Below are 9 T cell receptor beta chains sequenced from a single sample in a study of blood T cell repertoires in COVID-19. Using immunoSEQ multiplex PCR, the repertoire was profiled, and TCRdb retains in-frame clones only, with some absent. Of around 100,000 clones listed, more than 75% are singletons. Sequencing input: peripheral blood. The receptors come from a human donor in a cohort sampled during active COVID-19.

Details on this clone: One end of the junction fails to match germline, which may point to a read error. V usage is TRBV27 and J usage is TRBJ2-7, with 9 bases aligning to TRBD2. This CDR3 spans 12 amino acids. Germline V gene sequence: CDR1 MNHEY, CDR2 SMNVEV (reference sequence). The CDR3 nucleotides read TGTGCCAGCGGGACTAGCTCCCACGAGCAGTACTTC. This codes for CASGTSSHEQYF.

This clone has just a few counts. The chain recombines TRBV5-4 with TRBJ2-7; 10 bases are a match to TRBD2. The CDR3 consists of 15 residues. Germline loops: CDR1 SGHNT, CDR2 YYREEE (reference sequence). With V trimmed by 2 bases and J by 0 bases, 2 bases remained unmatched. The CDR3, as DNA: TGTGCCAGCAGCTTCGGGACTAGCGACTCCTACGAGCAGTACTTC. It encodes CASSFGTSDSYEQYF.

The V and J genes are TRBV29-1 and TRBJ2-6; 10 bases are a match to TRBD2. With V trimmed by 3 bases and J by 2 bases, 10 bases remained unmatched. The CDR3 is 18 residues long. CDR1 and CDR2 from the germline V gene are SQVTM and ANQGSEA. CDR3 in amino acids: CSVDEGPSGRTGANVLTF. CDR3 bases: TGCAGCGTTGACGAGGGGCCTAGCGGGAGAACTGGGGCCAACGTCCTGACTTTC.

The gene calls are TRBV5-1 and TRBJ2-5; TRBD2 matches 13 bases. Germline CDR1 SGHRS, CDR2 YFSETQ. Trimming took 4 bases from V and 1 from J; bases not matched to a gene: 4. The CDR3 consists of 16 residues. The CDR3 sequence is CASSPGTSGTQETQYF. CDR3 in DNA: TGCGCCAGCAGCCCCGGGACTAGCGGGACCCAAGAGACCCAGTACTTC.

V and J are TRBV7-9 and TRBJ1-1, with 7 nucleotides matching TRBD1. This CDR3 has 18 residues. The germline gives CDR1 SEHNR, CDR2 FQNEAQ (reference sequence). J was trimmed by 0 bases and V by 4 bases; bases with no gene match: 14. CDR3 DNA sequence: TGTGCCAGCAGCTCCCTGCCCGGGACAGCCCAAATGAACACTGAAGCTTTCTTT. It translates to CASSSLPGTAQMNTEAFF.

The V call is TRBV2, the J call TRBJ2-3, with D tentatively TRBD2 (5 bases). The CDR3 is 13 residues long. From germline, CDR1 is SNHLY and CDR2 FYNNEI. Trimming took off 6 bases at V and 2 bases at J, with 9 bases between the two ends. This CDR3 reads CASSGDYTDTQYF. The CDR3 bases are TGTGCCAGCAGCGGTGACTACACAGATACGCAGTATTTT.

The chain carries TRBV3-1 (or the pseudogene TRBV3-2) and TRBJ2-7; D is possibly TRBD2 (5 bases). In germline, CDR1 is LGHDT, CDR2 YNNKEL (reference sequence). The CDR3 is 16 residues long. V was trimmed by 0 bases and J by 7 bases, leaving 19 bases between them. The CDR3 is CASSQDQGRPPGEQYF. Here the CDR3 DNA reads TGTGCCAGCAGCCAAGATCAAGGCAGGCCCCCGGGGGAGCAGTACTTC.

The CDR3 DNA follows: TGTGCCAGCAGCCCCCGACTAGCGGGAGGATACAATGAGCAGTTCTTC. Translating it yields CASSPRLAGGYNEQFF. This rearrangement joins TRBV14 to TRBJ2-1, with 13 bases that match TRBD2. The CDR3 spans 16 residues. Germline lookup yields CDR1 SGHDN and CDR2 FVKESK. Trimming at V came to 4 bases and at J to 4 bases, leaving 4 bases not matched to a gene.

In the case of this clone: The junction departs from the called germline gene at one end, perhaps through a read error. The chain employs TRBV5-8 and TRBJ1-1; no clear D gene. CDR1 is SGHTS and CDR2 is YDEGEE in the germline V gene. The CDR3 is made up of 14 amino acids. The CDR3: CASSFANMKTEAFF. The CDR3 nucleotides read TGTGCCAGCAGCTTCGCAAACATGAAGACTGAAGCTTTCTTT.